Included here is one T cell receptor (beta chain) sequence, with context. This clonotype was seen a few times. It has no known antigen specificity. Per-base quality was not reported, and no clone a single base away is much larger than it. To prepare the library, UMI-ligation and nested PCR was applied. An equimolar mix of two oligonucleotides covering both TRBC1 and TRBC2 was used as the beta constant-region primer. T4 RNA ligase 1 ligated a single-stranded oligonucleotide carrying the SP2 primer and a 12-nucleotide UMI to the cDNA 3' end. The ligated cDNA went through four rounds of PCR with nested alpha and beta constant-region primers together with the SP2 primer. The ligation reaction was kept at 16 degrees C for about 18-25 hours. PCR2 was typically run as a SYBR Green qPCR and stopped at a predetermined threshold to prevent over-amplification. Every purification after the first one was done using Agencourt AMPure XP magnetic beads. Libraries were quantified by Qubit and checked on a TapeStation, with a main peak expected near 650 bp. Pooled libraries were sequenced on an Illumina MiSeq using v2 2x251 paired-end kits, and typically roughly 0.85-2 million reads were obtained per sample. Each sample was pooled at 4 nM, and roughly 5-7% PhiX was included to help cluster recognition. Under the source paper's analysis protocol: FASTQ reads processed by Demultiplexor were assigned V and J genes by Decombinator through tag matching that tolerated a single base-pair mismatch. By using UMIs, Collapsinator corrected both sequencing errors and the frequency errors caused by PCR heterogeneity. TCRs were translated and CDR3s were extracted from the conserved cysteine to the FGXG phenylalanine by CDR3Translator, with non-productive sequences being flagged. Repertoires were subsampled to equal numbers of UMI-defined TCRs before Gini, Shannon entropy and inverse Simpson indices were calculated. Within the linear range, a power law was fitted to clonotype abundance distributions using maximum likelihood. Similar UMI counts, unique TCR numbers and clonal distributions were obtained with the pipeline and with MIGEC on one naive CD8 sample. One analysis removed from the naive repertoire any naive TCRs that were also present in any memory subset from the same donor. The repertoires were searched for approximately 7,000 CMV-associated CDR3 sequences that had been compiled from VDJdb and a published dataset. TCRdb ran its own pipeline on the public reads, namely fastp trimming at Q25 and MiXCR clone calling, and kept in-frame beta chains. Each entry is one CDR3 protein sequence, shown with its most common DNA and genes. TCRdb assigned the V and J calls; the authors' analysis was not used. In this sample the table shows roughly 140,000 distinct CDR3 sequences, over 15% of which occur a single time. The ten largest clones take up approximately 0.13% of the sample.

There are 15 amino acids in the CDR3, from cysteine to phenylalanine inclusive. Here the CDR3 DNA is all that survives: 45 bases in frame from base 1. V is shortened by 1 base, J by 4 bases, and the region joining them spans 11 bases. These data originate in a study of naive and memory T cell subsets (dated by TCRdb to 2016 to 2017). In the study overall: An open-source, UMI-based TCR alpha and beta sequencing pipeline was applied to sorted naive and memory peripheral blood T cell subsets. The functional CMV T cell responses agreed completely with IgG serology results. RNA was DNase-treated and reverse transcribed with TCR constant-region primers, mostly using SuperScript III.

Separate amplification of TCR alpha and beta chain libraries was performed from the second PCR step onward. The CMV status of each donor was determined by measuring IFNgamma production from CD4+ T cells after fresh PBMCs had been stimulated overnight with CMV viral lysate. CD4 T cells were positively selected using Miltenyi beads, after which CD8 T cells were positively selected from the CD4-negative fraction. After staining for CD3, CD4, CD8, CD45RA, CD27 and a live/dead dye, cells were sorted on a BD Aria II into four subsets based on CD45RA and CD27. Blood came from a few healthy volunteers, each fractionated into CD4 and CD8 T cells and then into four differentiation subsets. About 120 ml of peripheral blood was taken from each donor, and PBMC were separated by density-gradient centrifugation on Ficoll-Paque PLUS. Sorted cells were lysed in RLT buffer, and RNA was extracted with a Qiagen RNeasy kit and stored at -80°C.

Results the study describes overall, beyond this receptor: After error correction, only a single occurrence was seen for over 95% of naive TCR sequences, so much steeper abundance distributions were produced than in memory subsets. A few larger clonotypes were found in naive repertoires, especially CD8, and these larger clonotypes were possibly memory cells re-expressing CD45RA. RNA-based TCR counts may be affected by expression changes linked to T cell activation and differentiation. Gini index rose and Shannon and inverse Simpson diversity fell from naive through CM, EM and EMRA in both CD4 and CD8 cells. TCR abundance followed a power law whose exponent differed between naive and memory subsets but was consistent across the three individuals. No ground truth was available to validate the repertoire findings for the naive and memory subsets. A clonotype was defined as a single alpha or beta chain sequence rather than as a paired alpha/beta receptor.

Material for sequencing was naive CD4+ T cells from blood. The sample's cell subset or site, from its label and the paper: naive T cells, CD45RA high CD27+. The TCR sequence derives from a human donor in good health. Recombination joined TRBV12-3 or TRBV12-4 with TRBJ1-5; the D gene identity is not certain. The CDR3 region: CASSLGGLKNQPQHF. The DNA reads as follows: TGTGCCAGCAGTTTAGGCGGACTGAAAAATCAGCCCCAGCATTTT.